This T cell receptor beta chain was retrieved from a study of blood T cell repertoires in COVID-19. V dropped 6 bases and J dropped 6 bases, with 11 bases sitting between them. Germline V lookup: CDR1 SEHNR, CDR2 FQNEAQ (reference sequence). The CDR3 runs to 13 residues. Using immunoSEQ multiplex PCR, the repertoire was profiled, and TCRdb retains in-frame clones only, with some absent. This sample carries around 220,000 clones, 84% of them seen once, and the ten largest clones take 7.8%. This TCR was sampled from a woman of 80 years or more with COVID-19, enrolled during active disease. V and J are TRBV7-9 and TRBJ2-2; D is perhaps TRBD1 (5 bases). Sequencing input: peripheral blood. DNA of the CDR3: TGTGCCAGCAGGACAGTTTCACCCGGGGAGCTGTTTTTT. Its protein product is CASRTVSPGELFF.